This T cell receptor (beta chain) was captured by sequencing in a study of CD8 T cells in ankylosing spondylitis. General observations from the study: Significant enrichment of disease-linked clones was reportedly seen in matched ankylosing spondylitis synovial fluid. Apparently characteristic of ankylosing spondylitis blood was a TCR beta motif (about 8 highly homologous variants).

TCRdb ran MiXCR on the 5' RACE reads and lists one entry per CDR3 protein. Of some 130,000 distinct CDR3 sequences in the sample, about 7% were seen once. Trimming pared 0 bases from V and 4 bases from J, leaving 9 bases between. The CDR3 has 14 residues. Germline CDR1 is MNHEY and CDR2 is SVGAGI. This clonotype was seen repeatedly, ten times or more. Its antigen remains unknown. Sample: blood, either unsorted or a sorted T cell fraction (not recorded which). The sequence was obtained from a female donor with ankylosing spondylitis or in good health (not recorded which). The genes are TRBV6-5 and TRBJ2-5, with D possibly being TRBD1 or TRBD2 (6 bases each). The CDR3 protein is CASSYSRGPETQYF. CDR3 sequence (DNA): TGTGCCAGCAGTTACTCCCGGGGGCCAGAGACCCAGTACTTC.